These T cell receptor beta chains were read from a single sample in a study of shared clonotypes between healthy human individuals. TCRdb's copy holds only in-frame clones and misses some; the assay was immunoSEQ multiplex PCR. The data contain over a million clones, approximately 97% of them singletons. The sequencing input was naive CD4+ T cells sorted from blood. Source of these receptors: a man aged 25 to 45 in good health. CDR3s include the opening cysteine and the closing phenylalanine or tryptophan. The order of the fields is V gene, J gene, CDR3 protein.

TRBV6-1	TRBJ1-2	CASSLRTGHGYTF
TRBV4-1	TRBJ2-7	CASSRRQGTSGDGSYEQYF
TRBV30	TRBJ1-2	CAWAELRPYGYTF
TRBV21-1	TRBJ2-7	CASELYEQYF
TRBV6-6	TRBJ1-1	CASSPRETEAFF
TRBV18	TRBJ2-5	CASSPHQETQYF
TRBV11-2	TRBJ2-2	CASSSRTRTNTGELFF
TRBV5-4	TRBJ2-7	CASSSRDIYEQYF
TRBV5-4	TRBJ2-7	CASSLGLADTYEQYF
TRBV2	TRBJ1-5	CASSEGWLRGDNQPQHF
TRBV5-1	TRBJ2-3	CASSLRLAGDTQYF
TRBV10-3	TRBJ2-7	CAIRVDRGSYEQYF
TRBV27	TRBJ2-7	CASSSRDFSSYEQYF
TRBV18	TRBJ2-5	CASSPTGGGETQYF
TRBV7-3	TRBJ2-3	CASSLTADTQYF
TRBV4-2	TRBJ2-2	CASSQGGRDTGELFF
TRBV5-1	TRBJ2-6	CASSLALGLSGANVLTF
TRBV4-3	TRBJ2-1	CASSRGQTNEQFF
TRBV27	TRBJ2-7	CASREWDEQYF
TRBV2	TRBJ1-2	CASSRPDRFNYGYTF
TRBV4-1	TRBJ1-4	CASSQAVGGNEKLFF
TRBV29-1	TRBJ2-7	CSAGGLAGRYEQYF
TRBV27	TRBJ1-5	CASSSLTGAVGPQHF
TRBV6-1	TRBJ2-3	CASSERTGDSWDTQYF
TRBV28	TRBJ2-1	CASSPSGGPYNEQFF
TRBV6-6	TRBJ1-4	CASRQPTNEKLFF